A selection of T cell receptor beta chains follows, all from one sample in a study of blood T cell repertoires in COVID-19. The repertoire was sequenced with immunoSEQ multiplex PCR; TCRdb's copy has only in-frame clones and lacks some. The data contain over 130,000 clones, 80% to 85% of them seen just once; the ten biggest clones take up 7.5% to 8.5%. Sequencing used peripheral blood. The receptors come from a human donor in a cohort sampled during active COVID-19. CDR3s include the opening cysteine and the closing phenylalanine or tryptophan. D genes are given only for firm matches. Only some rows state a clone size, as once, few, many or a class for expanded clones.

>TRBD1|.|TRBV9|TRBJ1-2
TGTGCCAGCAGGGTTACAGGGGCGTTGGGGGGCTACACCTTC
CASRVTGALGGYTF
>.|.|TRBV7-9|TRBJ1-3
TGTGCCAGCAGCTTACAGGGCCCCGGAAACACCATATATTTT
CASSLQGPGNTIYF
>TRBD1|.|TRBV12-5|TRBJ1-1
TGTGCTAGTGGTCCCGGACAGGCAGGGAACACTGAAGCTTTCTTT
CASGPGQAGNTEAFF
>TRBD2|.|TRBV5-1|TRBJ2-1
TGCGCCAGCAGCTTAGATGGACTAGCGGGGAATGAGCAGTTCTTC
CASSLDGLAGNEQFF
>TRBD2|once|TRBV10-3|TRBJ2-3
TGTGCCATCAGTTCCGCGGGGGCAGATACGCAGTATTTT
CAISSAGADTQYF
>.|.|TRBV7-7|TRBJ2-2
TGTGCTAGCAACCAACTAGGGGGGGGTACCGGGGAGCTGTTTTTT
CASNQLGGGTGELFF
>TRBD1|.|TRBV10-3|TRBJ1-2
TGTGCCATCAGAGCAGACAGGGGGCTTCAGGGCTACACCTTC
CAIRADRGLQGYTF
>.|.|TRBV10-3|TRBJ1-1
TGTGCCATAGGGAGGGGACCTGAAGCTTTCTTT
CAIGRGPEAFF
>.|.|TRBV23-1|TRBJ2-7
TGCGCCAGCAGTCATCAGCCGACAGAGACCTACGAGCAGTACTTC
CASSHQPTETYEQYF
>TRBD1|.|TRBV19|TRBJ2-3
TGTGCCAGTAAAAAAACAGGGGTTAGCACAGATACGCAGTATTTT
CASKKTGVSTDTQYF
>.|once|TRBV7-2|TRBJ2-5
TGTGCCAGCAAAGAGCAGGTGATGGGAGAGACCCAGTACTTC
CASKEQVMGETQYF
>.|.|TRBV5-1|TRBJ2-7
TGCGCCAGCAGCTTTCAACAAGGGGGCGAGCAGTACTTC
CASSFQQGGEQYF
>TRBD2|.|TRBV4-2|TRBJ2-1
TGTGCCAGCAGCTATAGCGGGGGGGCGAACAATGAGCAGTTCTTC
CASSYSGGANNEQFF
>.|.|TRBV5-5|TRBJ1-1
TGTGCCAGCAGCCGGAGGACCGAGCGATACACTGAAGCTTTCTTT
CASSRRTERYTEAFF
>.|.|TRBV2|TRBJ1-4
TGTGCCAGCAGCCCCGACGGGTGGGAAAAACTGTTTTTT
CASSPDGWEKLFF
>.|once|TRBV21-1|TRBJ1-1
TGTGCCAGCAGCAAAGCGGACAGGGGGCGCGGGGACACTGAAGCTTTCTTT
CASSKADRGRGDTEAFF
>.|.|TRBV24-1|TRBJ2-1
TGTGCCACTAGTGATGACAGGCTGGGTCACAATGAGCAGTTCTTC
CATSDDRLGHNEQFF
>TRBD2|.|TRBV5-1|TRBJ2-7
TGCGCCAGCAGCCTGGTTACTAGCGGGGGTGCCGAGCAGTACTTC
CASSLVTSGGAEQYF
>TRBD1|few|TRBV5-1|TRBJ1-1
TGCGCCAGCAGCTTGACAGGACAGGGCCAGGGCACTGAAGCTTTCTTT
CASSLTGQGQGTEAFF
>.|.|TRBV9|TRBJ1-1
TGTGCCAGCAGCGTAGTGGGACGGGGAGGCAACCCGGCCGCCTTT
CASSVVGRGGNPAAF
>TRBD1|.|TRBV5-1|TRBJ2-5
TGCGCCAGCAGCTTGGCGACAGGGTCGGGGGAGACCCAGTACTTC
CASSLATGSGETQYF
>TRBD2|.|TRBV2|TRBJ2-3
TGTGCCAGCGGGAGGGACTGGAGCACAGATACGCAGTATTTT
CASGRDWSTDTQYF
>.|.|TRBV4-2|TRBJ2-3
TGTGCCAGCAGCCAAGGATACAGGGTCACAACAGATACGCAGTATTTT
CASSQGYRVTTDTQYF
>.|.|TRBV5-8|TRBJ1-2
TGTGCCAGCATTAGGAGGGCTGGCTACACCTTC
CASIRRAGYTF
>TRBD1|.|TRBV27|TRBJ2-2
TGTGCCAGCAGGGACAGGGCGAACACCGGGGAGCTGTTTTTT
CASRDRANTGELFF
>.|.|TRBV19|TRBJ2-5
TGTGCCAGTAAGCAGGGTCCCCAAGAGACCCAGTACTTC
CASKQGPQETQYF
>TRBD1|.|TRBV19|TRBJ2-6
TGTGCCAGTAGTATCCACCGGACAGGCACCTCTGGGGCCAACGTCCTGACTTTC
CASSIHRTGTSGANVLTF
>TRBD1|.|TRBV5-5|TRBJ1-5
TGTGCCAGCAGCTCGATCGGACAGGGTCGCAATCAGCCCCAGCATTTT
CASSSIGQGRNQPQHF
>.|.|TRBV6-5|TRBJ2-3
TGTGCCACCATCCCTTTGGGCCAAGGAACAGATACGCAGTATTTT
CATIPLGQGTDTQYF
>TRBD1|.|TRBV18|TRBJ2-2
TGTGCCAGCTCACTCACAGGGGGCGACGGGGAGCTGTTTTTT
CASSLTGGDGELFF
>TRBD1|.|TRBV19|TRBJ1-5
TGTGCCAGTAGTATCGGACAGGGTCCAAATCAGCCCCAGCATTTT
CASSIGQGPNQPQHF
>.|.|TRBV12-3/TRBV12-4|TRBJ1-5
TGTGCCAGCAGTCGTTACCAGGGGCAGCCCCAGCATTTT
CASSRYQGQPQHF
>.|.|TRBV19|TRBJ2-7
TGTGCCAGTAGTATAAGTCGCGGGGTGACTACCCCCCCCGAGCAGTACTTC
CASSISRGVTTPPEQYF
>TRBD1|.|TRBV2|TRBJ1-2
TGTGCCGACAGCGCAGGGGGCATATATGGCTACACCTTC
CADSAGGIYGYTF
>TRBD1|.|TRBV28|TRBJ1-6
TGTGCCAGCAGGCTTGGGGGGACAGGGAATTCACCCCTCCACTTT
CASRLGGTGNSPLHF
>TRBD1|.|TRBV9|TRBJ2-1
TGTGCCAGCACCAAATGGGACAGGGGTTCCGATGAGCAGTTCTTC
CASTKWDRGSDEQFF
>.|.|TRBV11-3|TRBJ1-1
TGTGCCAGCAGCTCGGGGAACACTGAAGCTTTCTTT
CASSSGNTEAFF
>TRBD1|.|TRBV3-1/TRBV3-2|TRBJ1-2
TGTGCCAGCAGCCTAATGCGCGGACAGGGGGCCGGTGGCTACACCTTC
CASSLMRGQGAGGYTF
>.|.|TRBV4-1|TRBJ1-5
TGCGCCAGCAGCCAAGTGGAGGGAAGCAATCAGCCCCAGCATTTT
CASSQVEGSNQPQHF
>.|.|TRBV7-2|TRBJ2-1
TGTGCCAGCAGCTCTAAGGGGCGGTTTGGAGGGAGCTCCTACAATGAGCAGTTCTTC
CASSSKGRFGGSSYNEQFF
>.|.|TRBV20-1|TRBJ2-7
TGCAGTGCCCGGAGGGACCCCGAGCAGTACTTC
CSARRDPEQYF
>.|.|TRBV19|TRBJ1-5
TGTGCCAGTAGTCAACCGGGGGGGGCGGGTAATCAGCCCCAGCATTTT
CASSQPGGAGNQPQHF
>.|few|TRBV5-1|TRBJ2-1
TGCGCCAGCAGTCCGTGGGGGCAGGGTGAGCAGTTCTTC
CASSPWGQGEQFF
>TRBD1|.|TRBV28|TRBJ2-5
TGTGCCAGCAGCCCCGACAGGGGTCAACGGGGGCAAGAGACCCAGTACTTC
CASSPDRGQRGQETQYF
>.|few|TRBV11-2|TRBJ2-1
TGTGCCAGCAGCAAAATGAGACAGGGAGGTGGGAATGAGCAGTTCTTC
CASSKMRQGGGNEQFF
>TRBD2|.|TRBV19|TRBJ2-2
TGTGCCAGTAGCAACAGACTAGCGGGGGCCCCGGGCACCGGGGAGCTGTTTTTT
CASSNRLAGAPGTGELFF
>TRBD1|.|TRBV19|TRBJ1-6
TGTGCCAGTAGTCTACGACAGGACAGGTCACCCCTCCACTTT
CASSLRQDRSPLHF
>TRBD2|.|TRBV11-2|TRBJ2-5
TGTGCCAGCAGCTTAGTTAGCGGGGGAGGGACCCAGTACTTC
CASSLVSGGGTQYF
>.|.|TRBV5-1|TRBJ1-1
TGCGCCAGCAGCTTGCAGGGCGGCGGCACTGAAGCTTTCTTT
CASSLQGGGTEAFF
>.|few|TRBV5-4|TRBJ1-4
TGTGCCAGCAGCCTTGACAGAAATGAAAAACTGTTTTTT
CASSLDRNEKLFF
>.|.|TRBV27|TRBJ1-1
TGTGCCAGCACTCAAAAAGGGGAAACTGAAGCTTTCTTT
CASTQKGETEAFF
>TRBD1|.|TRBV5-5|TRBJ1-4
TGTGCCAGCAGCTTCCCGGGACAGCGCACTATTTTGAATGAAAAACTGTTTTTT
CASSFPGQRTILNEKLFF
>.|.|TRBV20-1|TRBJ1-4
TGCAGTGCTAGTTTGGGACTTGATAATGAAAAACTGTTTTTT
CSASLGLDNEKLFF
>TRBD1|once|TRBV5-1|TRBJ1-4
TGCGCCAGCAGCTTCAAAGGGGGCCTCGAGGATGGTGAAAAACTGTTTTTT
CASSFKGGLEDGEKLFF
>TRBD1|.|TRBV5-1|TRBJ2-1
TGCGCCAGCAGACAGGGGGGTGTGGATGAGCAGTTCTTC
CASRQGGVDEQFF
>.|.|TRBV7-9|TRBJ1-3
TGTGCCAGCAGCTTAGACAACCGCTCTGGAAACACCATATATTTT
CASSLDNRSGNTIYF
>.|.|TRBV27|TRBJ1-1
TGTGCCAGCAGTTTTAACAGACTGAACACTGAAGCTTTCTTT
CASSFNRLNTEAFF
>TRBD2|.|TRBV3-1/TRBV3-2|TRBJ2-7
TGTGCCAGCAGCCTATCTCTAGCGGTTAACTACGAGCAGTACTTC
CASSLSLAVNYEQYF
>.|.|TRBV5-4|TRBJ1-4
TGTGCCAGCAGCCCCGGGGGGGGAGGAGAAAAACTGTTTTTT
CASSPGGGGEKLFF
>.|.|TRBV2|TRBJ2-3
TGTGCCACCTCGCAGGACTTGAGCACAGATACGCAGTATTTT
CATSQDLSTDTQYF